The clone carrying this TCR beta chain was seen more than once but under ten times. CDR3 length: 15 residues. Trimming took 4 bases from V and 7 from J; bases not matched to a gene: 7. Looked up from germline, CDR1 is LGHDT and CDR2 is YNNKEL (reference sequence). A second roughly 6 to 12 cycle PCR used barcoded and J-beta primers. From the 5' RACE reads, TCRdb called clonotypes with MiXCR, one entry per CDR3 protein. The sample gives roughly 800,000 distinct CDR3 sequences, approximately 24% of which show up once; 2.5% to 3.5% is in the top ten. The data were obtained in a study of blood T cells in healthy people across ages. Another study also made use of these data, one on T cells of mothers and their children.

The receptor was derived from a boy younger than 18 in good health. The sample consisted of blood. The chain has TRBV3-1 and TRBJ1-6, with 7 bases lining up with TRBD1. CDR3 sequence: CASSPSPDRNSPLHF. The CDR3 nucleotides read TGTGCCAGCAGCCCCTCTCCGGACAGGAATTCACCCCTCCACTTT.